The clone carrying this TCR beta chain was detected a few times. Its antigen is as yet unknown. The germline CDR1 and CDR2 sequences are SGHVS and FQNEAQ. Trimming left V 5 bases short and J 8 bases short, with 16 bases between. The CDR3 loop spans 14 amino acids. This sample is drawn from a study of T cell repertoires in cytomegalovirus infection. Study-wide background: Alongside well-studied HLA-B-restricted CMV epitopes, recently identified HLA-C-restricted CMV epitopes were also used. Indications came from public TCR beta signatures; they pointed to CMV infection and to a matching HLA type.

MiXCR was run by TCRdb on the reads, yielding one entry per CDR3 protein. The table includes 75,000 to 100,000 distinct CDR3 sequences, more than 40% detected once. General study points: The ex vivo response showed dominance by HLA-C-restricted CMV-specific TCR beta clonotypes. Of the TCR beta families, the public ones yielded a cumulative frequency that identified carriers of CMV plus the relevant HLA.

The starting material was CD8+ T cells from cultured PBMCs, obtained from culture after CMV antigen stimulation. The genes are TRBV7-8 and TRBJ2-1; maybe TRBD2 (6 bases). The sequence was collected from a human donor in good health (CMV status not recorded). Some clones in this sample may be carry-over from other donors' samples. The CDR3 loop is CASSPGTPRDEQFF. CDR3 DNA: TGTGCCAGCAGCCCAGGGACTCCGAGGGATGAGCAGTTCTTC.